The 11 T cell receptor beta chains listed next were all sequenced from one sample in a study of T cell repertoires in cytomegalovirus infection. A single record per CDR3 protein comes from TCRdb applying MiXCR to the reads. Of nearly 550,000 distinct CDR3 sequences in the sample, 15% to 20% were seen once. The sample comprised CD8+ T cells from PBMCs. The receptor source for this set is a human donor in good health (CMV status not recorded). Some clones in this sample may be carry-over from other donors' samples.

This clonotype was detected ten times or more. This CDR3 is CSVLLPQEDGGYTF. The DNA of the CDR3 is TGCAGCGTCCTTCTCCCCCAGGAGGATGGTGGCTACACCTTC. The chain is built from TRBV29-1 and TRBJ1-2; D is uncertain. The CDR3 length is 14 residues. V was trimmed by 6 bases and J by 7 bases, leaving 21 bases between them. Germline V CDR1 and CDR2: SQVTM, ANQGSEA.

This clonotype was recorded at least ten times. J is TRBJ2-3 and V is TRBV7-6; D might be TRBD1 (5 bases). Between the trimmed V and J ends, which lost 5 bases and 2 bases, there was a span of 17 bases. This CDR3 spans 16 amino acids. CDR1 and CDR2 from the germline V gene are SGHVS and FNYEAQ. CDR3 in amino acids: CASSDPQDLSTDTQYF. CDR3 nucleotides: TGTGCCAGCAGCGATCCACAGGACCTATCCACAGATACGCAGTATTTT.

V usage is TRBV6-1 and J usage is TRBJ2-2; TRBD2 is a possible D gene (6 bases). CDR1 is MNHNS and CDR2 is SASEGT in the germline V gene. The ends were cut back, 6 bases at V and 6 bases at J, with 29 bases in the middle. The CDR3 runs to 19 residues. The CDR3 sequence is CASSTARPGWEEHAGELFF. CDR3 nucleotides: TGTGCCAGCAGCACCGCTCGACCTGGGTGGGAGGAACATGCCGGGGAGCTGTTTTTT.

The table lists this clonotype with a few counts. This rearrangement joins TRBV15 to TRBJ1-4; no definite D call. V dropped 0 bases and J dropped 3 bases, with 17 bases sitting between them. There are 18 residues in the CDR3. Germline V gene data show CDR1 as LNHNV and CDR2 as YYDKDF (reference sequence). CDR3 residues: CATSRDRGRTSSNEKLFF. The CDR3 DNA is TGTGCCACCAGCAGAGATCGTGGCAGGACGTCGTCTAATGAAAAACTGTTTTTT.

CDR3 sequence reads: CSVVPGGLEQFF. The CDR3, as DNA: TGCAGCGTTGTCCCCGGGGGCCTAGAGCAGTTCTTC. The chain combines TRBV29-1 with TRBJ2-1; possibly TRBD1 or TRBD2 for D (6 bases each). Germline assignment: CDR1 SQVTM and CDR2 ANQGSEA. This CDR3 has 12 residues. Trimming took off 4 bases at V and 10 bases at J, with 14 bases between the two ends.

At least ten counts were recorded for this clonotype. The chain employs TRBV28 and TRBJ2-1, with TRBD1 identical over 10 bases. This CDR3 spans 16 amino acids. Germline CDR1 is MDHEN and CDR2 is SYDVKM. V was pared by 6 bases and J by 3 bases, with 8 bases of the junction left unmatched. The CDR3: CASRYGTGDVYNEQFF. CDR3 nucleotides: TGTGCCAGCAGATACGGGACAGGGGACGTCTACAATGAGCAGTTCTTC. Full variable domain (rest looked up from reference TRBV28 and TRBJ2-1): DVKVTQSSRYLVKRTGEKVFLECVQDMDHENMFWYRQDPGLGLRLIYFSYDVKMKEKGDIPEGYSVSREKKERFSLILESASTNQTSMYLCASRYGTGDVYNEQFFGPGTRLTVL.

This clonotype was recorded many times. The genes are TRBV11-2 and TRBJ2-1, with 11 bases matching TRBD2. CDR1 is SGHAT, CDR2 FQNNGV, per germline. The CDR3 covers 16 residues. The V segment lost 3 bases and the J segment 6 bases; nucleotides outside the gene matches: 7. CDR3 amino acids: CASSFELAGAVNEQFF. The CDR3 DNA is TGTGCCAGCAGCTTCGAACTAGCGGGGGCCGTCAATGAGCAGTTCTTC. Full variable domain (outside the CDR3, taken from reference TRBV11-2 and TRBJ2-1): EAGVAQSPRYKIIEKRQSVAFWCNPISGHATLYWYQQILGQGPKLLIQFQNNGVVDDSQLPKDRFSAERLKGVDSTLKIQPAKLEDSAVYLCASSFELAGAVNEQFFGPGTRLTVL.

This clonotype was recorded many times. V is TRBV5-4 and J is TRBJ1-1; maybe TRBD1 (6 bases). The germline CDR1 and CDR2 sequences are SGHNT and YYREEE (reference sequence). Trimming stripped 4 bases from V and 7 bases from J, with 17 bases between. CDR3 size: 14 residues. The CDR3 DNA follows: TGTGCCAGCAGCCTCCGCGGGGGGCGGGGTGAAGCTTTCTTT. This gives the protein CASSLRGGRGEAFF. Complete variable domain (other parts from reference TRBV5-4 and TRBJ1-1): ETGVTQSPTHLIKTRGQQVTLRCSSQSGHNTVSWYQQALGQGPQFIFQYYREEENGRGNFPPRFSGLQFPNYSSELNVNALELDDSALYLCASSLRGGRGEAFFGQGTRLTVV.

This clonotype occurred a few times. The chain uses TRBV5-4 and TRBJ1-6, with D perhaps TRBD1 (6 bases). The CDR3 totals 18 residues. Trimming removed 2 bases at V and 10 bases at J, with 25 bases between. Germline CDR1 SGHNT, CDR2 YYREEE (reference sequence). This CDR3 reads CASSLNGLSRGKRSPLHF. CDR3 DNA sequence: TGTGCCAGCAGCTTAAACGGACTTTCAAGGGGGAAAAGATCACCCCTCCACTTT.

This sequence joins TRBV4-1 and TRBJ2-7; 12 bases match TRBD1. Germline CDR1 MGHRA, CDR2 YSYEKL. The CDR3 is 17 residues long. The junction had 8 bases not matched to a gene; V was cut back by 1 base and J by 4 bases. The CDR3 loop reads CASSQGPGGQGAYEQYF. The DNA for the CDR3 is TGCGCCAGCAGCCAAGGCCCAGGGGGACAGGGGGCTTACGAGCAGTACTTC.

In its sample, this clonotype was seen a few times. V usage is TRBV12-5 and J usage is TRBJ1-1; TRBD1 is a possible D gene (5 bases). Trimming shortened V by 7 bases and J by 11 bases, and 11 bases separated the two germline ends. This CDR3 spans 10 amino acids. Germline V gene lookup returns CDR1 LGHNT and CDR2 FRNRAP. CDR3 sequence (DNA): TGTGCTAGTGCGGGGGAAATTGCTTTCTTT. It translates to CASAGEIAFF.